These 15 T cell receptor beta chains were all obtained from the same sample, sequenced in a study of regulatory T cells in long-lasting Graves disease. Libraries of TCR beta came from iRepertoire HTBI primers plus Arm-PCR of CDR3 regions. MiXCR, applied by TCRdb to the multiplex PCR reads, yields one record per CDR3 protein. The sample has hundreds of thousands of distinct CDR3 sequences, around 21% seen once. The time point: persistent/refractory GD, antithyroid drugs over 5 years with positive TRAb. Extracted RNA from PBMCs served as the source of the TCR library. Sequencing used peripheral blood mononuclear cells (PBMCs), obtained when the disease was refractory, from a patient treated with antithyroid drugs. Every receptor here comes from a female donor with Graves disease.

In its sample, this clonotype was seen many times. This chain joins TRBV20-1 and TRBJ1-5, with D unclear. This CDR3 is built from 15 residues. Germline V lookup: CDR1 DFQATT, CDR2 SNEGSKA (reference sequence). V was cut by 3 bases and J by 0 bases, with 12 bases left in between. CDR3 region: CSASKFPDSNQPQHF. DNA of the CDR3: TGCAGTGCTAGTAAATTCCCGGATAGCAATCAGCCCCAGCATTTT.

This chain links TRBV29-1 with TRBJ2-5; 7 bases are a match to TRBD2. The germline V gene has CDR1 SQVTM and CDR2 ANQGSEA. The V segment lost 3 bases and the J segment 4 bases; nucleotides outside the gene matches: 14. CDR3 length: 16 residues. CDR3 DNA: TGCAGCGTTGAGGTGGCGGGCGGGAGATTGGGAGAGACCCAGTACTTC. Residues: CSVEVAGGRLGETQYF.

Remarks on this clonotype: Without the conserved terminal phenylalanine or tryptophan, this CDR3 likely stems from a read error. The chain recombines TRBV5-5 with TRBJ2-7; 13 bases align to TRBD2. The germline CDR1 and CDR2 sequences are SGHKS and YYEKEE (reference sequence). The CDR3 sequence is 15 residues long. With V trimmed by 4 bases and J by 4 bases, 5 bases remained unmatched. The CDR3 here is CASSPRLAGGYEQYY. The CDR3 bases are TGTGCCAGCAGCCCTAGACTAGCGGGAGGATACGAGCAGTACTAC.

The chain carries TRBV12-3 or TRBV12-4 and TRBJ1-3; D is ambiguous. The CDR3 is 13 amino acids. V lost 8 bases to trimming and J lost 0 bases, with 8 bases between them. The CDR3: CASVVDSGNTIYF. CDR3 in DNA: TGTGCCAGCGTGGTAGACTCTGGAAACACCATATATTTT.

A few counts support this clonotype. Being one base from a much bigger clone, this may be a read error. Because it lacks the conserved phenylalanine or tryptophan at the end, this CDR3 is likely a read error. This chain joins TRBV11-2 and TRBJ2-5; 7 bases match TRBD1. Germline V gives CDR1 SGHAT, CDR2 FQNNGV. The CDR3 consists of 15 residues. With V trimmed by 4 bases and J by 5 bases, 10 bases remained unmatched. CDR3 bases: TGTGCCAGCAGCTCCTTGGACAGGCAGCAGGAGACCCAGTACTCC. As protein: CASSSLDRQQETQYS.

This clonotype has ten or more counts. This chain connects TRBV28 to TRBJ1-6; D call uncertain. This CDR3 is 14 amino acids long. CDR1 is MDHEN, CDR2 SYDVKM, per germline. With 6 bases removed from V and 5 bases from J, the gap between germline ends came to 11 bases. For the CDR3, the DNA is TGTGCCAGCAGCGTTGCCTCGAATAATTCACCCCTCCACTTT. Protein sequence: CASSVASNNSPLHF.

This chain connects TRBV6-1 to TRBJ1-2; D may be TRBD1 (6 bases). CDR1 and CDR2 from the germline V gene are MNHNS and SASEGT. Deletions cut 8 bases from V and 1 base from J, with 20 bases between. The CDR3 sequence is 16 residues long. CDR3 nucleotides: TGTGCCAGCTTACCCTTATCCAGGGGTTATAACTATGGCTACACCTTC. Its protein product is CASLPLSRGYNYGYTF.

The gene calls are TRBV6-9 and TRBJ2-7; 7 bases align to TRBD2. J was trimmed by 2 bases and V by 4 bases; bases with no gene match: 14. The CDR3 length is 17 residues. Germline CDR1 reads MNHGY; CDR2 reads SVAAGI. CDR3 coding DNA: TGTGCCAGCAGTTTTGATGAGGGAGGGATAAATGCCTACGAGCAGTACTTC. Residues: CASSFDEGGINAYEQYF.

The J gene is TRBJ2-7, the V gene TRBV7-9; 13 bases are shared with TRBD2. CDR1 and CDR2 (germline): SEHNR, FQNEAQ (reference sequence). J lost 7 bases, V lost 5 bases, and 8 bases had no gene match. The CDR3 is made up of 15 amino acids. The CDR3 sequence is CASSPTSGRADEQYF. The DNA for the CDR3 is TGTGCCAGCAGCCCTACTAGCGGGAGGGCCGATGAGCAGTACTTC.

The rearrangement joins TRBV19 to TRBJ1-1; tentative D call: TRBD1 (6 bases). The CDR3 is 14 amino acids. Trimming took 3 bases from V and 4 from J, leaving 12 bases between them. Per the germline V gene, CDR1 is LNHDA and CDR2 is SQIVND (reference sequence). The CDR3 loop is CASSIWGLGTEAFF. The CDR3 DNA reads TGTGCCAGTAGTATTTGGGGGCTGGGCACTGAAGCTTTCTTT.

This clonotype was observed a handful of times. V usage is TRBV7-9 and J usage is TRBJ1-1; tentative D call: TRBD1 (6 bases). The CDR3 has 14 residues. The V gene lost 1 base and the J gene lost 4 bases, with 10 bases spanning the gap. Looked up from germline, CDR1 is SEHNR and CDR2 is FQNEAQ (reference sequence). CDR3 in DNA: TGTGCCAGCAGCTTAGGGGACACTACCACTGAAGCTTTCTTT. Translating it yields CASSLGDTTTEAFF.

The table lists this clonotype with many counts. V gene TRBV7-8 combines with J gene TRBJ1-1; D perhaps matches TRBD1 (6 bases). CDR1 and CDR2 from the germline V gene are SGHVS and FQNEAQ. V shed 5 bases and J shed 3 bases, with 16 bases lying between them. The length of the CDR3 is 15 residues. In DNA, the CDR3 is TGTGCCAGCAGCCCACTCCGGGGGCGAGACACTGAAGCTTTCTTT. This encodes CASSPLRGRDTEAFF.

Details on this clonotype: A much larger clone is a single base away; this may be a read error. Here the CDR3 DNA reads TGTGCCAGCAGTTCTTACGCGGGCCCCACCTACGAGCAGTACTTC. It translates to CASSSYAGPTYEQYF. The V call is TRBV12-3 or TRBV12-4, the J call TRBJ2-7, with a tentative D call TRBD2 (5 bases). CDR3 length: 15 residues. Trimming shortened V by 4 bases and J by 2 bases, and 15 bases separated the two germline ends.

This clonotype was observed many times. The DNA of the CDR3 is TGTGCCAGCAGTTTATACGCAGGGGTCGCGACCTACGAGCAGTACTTC. It yields the protein CASSLYAGVATYEQYF. This chain uses TRBV27 with TRBJ2-7; D may be TRBD1 (6 bases). V lost 1 base and J lost 2, with 15 bases in between. This CDR3 is built from 16 residues. Looked up from germline, CDR1 is MNHEY and CDR2 is SMNVEV (reference sequence).

To note about this clonotype: A read error may be the cause here, since a much bigger clone is one base away. This likely comes from a read error, as the CDR3 has no conserved phenylalanine or tryptophan at its end. The genes are TRBV20-1 and TRBJ1-2; D is perhaps TRBD1 (5 bases). Germline loops: CDR1 DFQATT, CDR2 SNEGSKA (reference sequence). The V and J ends lost 7 bases and 2 bases respectively, with 14 bases between them. This CDR3 region has 13 residues. CDR3 protein: CSGWDARNYGYTL. For the CDR3, the DNA is TGCAGTGGTTGGGACGCAAGGAACTATGGCTACACCCTC.